The following is a T cell receptor (beta chain) sequence with its context. What it recognizes is unknown. The protocol was immunoSEQ multiplex PCR, while the TCRdb copy is restricted to in-frame clones and leaves out a portion. The sample lists 87,000 or so clones, almost 90% occurring once. The record originates from a study of T cell responses to AZD1222 COVID-19 vaccine. The V end was cut by 5 bases, the J end by 1 base, with 11 bases between. Germline loops: CDR1 SGHVS, CDR2 FQNEAQ. The length of the CDR3 is 14 residues. The study's findings and limits: Vaccine-associated CD4 TCRs ranged over spike, dominating at 160-218 and 743-854. Unmutated variant regions reportedly attract nearly half of all spike-specific TCRs. Only six people who got AZD1222 tested seropositive at baseline.

Specimen: peripheral blood, collected on day 0 of AZD1222 vaccination. This TCR was sampled from an adult in good health. The rearrangement links TRBV7-8 to TRBJ1-1; D gene ambiguous. DNA of the CDR3: TGTGCCAGCAGCAAAAGACGGGAGAACACTGAAGCTTTCTTT. As protein: CASSKRRENTEAFF.